These 12 T cell receptor beta chains were sequenced from one sample in a study of blood T cells in healthy people across ages. The second PCR ran roughly 6 to 11 cycles with a sample-barcoded 5' primer and J-beta primers. TCRdb processed the 5' RACE reads anew with MiXCR; each CDR3 protein has one entry. The sample includes 1.5 million or so distinct CDR3 sequences, about 40% seen only once; the top ten take 7% to 9.5%. The sequencing sample was made of blood. Receptors originate from a woman under 30 in good health.

This clonotype was seen more than once but under ten times. The chain carries TRBV12-3 or TRBV12-4 and TRBJ1-2, with a possible D match to TRBD1 (5 bases). CDR3 length: 13 amino acids. The V end lost 5 bases, the J end lost 2 bases, and 9 bases lay between the germline ends. The CDR3 nucleotides read TGTGCCAGCAGTCGGGACGTCAACTATGGCTACACCTTC. Translated: CASSRDVNYGYTF.

This clonotype was picked up a small number of times. The J gene is TRBJ1-1, the V gene TRBV27, with D possibly TRBD1 on 6 matching bases. Trimming took 5 bases from V and 4 from J, leaving 14 bases between them. From germline, CDR1 is MNHEY and CDR2 SMNVEV (reference sequence). The CDR3 is 14 amino acids. CDR3 sequence reads: CASSPIQGRTEAFF. The CDR3, as DNA: TGTGCCAGCAGTCCTATTCAGGGGCGCACTGAAGCTTTCTTT.

This clonotype occurred a few times. V usage is TRBV4-1 and J usage is TRBJ2-1; 16 bases are shared with TRBD2. The junction had 6 bases not matched to a gene; V was cut back by 3 bases and J by 13 bases. This CDR3 has 15 amino acids. CDR1 is MGHRA, CDR2 YSYEKL, per germline. The CDR3 loop reads CASSHTGLAGGGQFF. CDR3 bases: TGCGCCAGCAGCCACACGGGACTAGCGGGAGGGGGACAGTTCTTC.

The CDR3 coding sequence is TGTGCCAGCAGCTTCGGGAGCGGGAGGGAATACAATGAGCAGTTCTTC. It yields the protein CASSFGSGREYNEQFF. This chain links TRBV5-6 with TRBJ2-1; 10 positions agree with TRBD2. The junction had 6 bases not matched to a gene; V was cut back by 2 bases and J by 4 bases. Looked up from germline, CDR1 is SGHDT and CDR2 is YYEEEE. The CDR3 is 16 amino acids.

This clonotype was observed a single time. The chain joins TRBV12-5 to TRBJ2-1; 11 bases map to TRBD2. The V and J ends lost 0 bases and 11 bases, in that order; junction bases with no gene match: 21. Germline V lookup: CDR1 LGHNT, CDR2 FRNRAP. The CDR3 consists of 20 residues. The CDR3 sequence is CASGLVQRVSRPSGRLKQFF. CDR3 DNA: TGTGCTAGTGGTTTGGTCCAAAGGGTTTCGCGGCCTAGCGGGAGGCTAAAGCAGTTCTTC.

V is TRBV6-5 and J is TRBJ2-1; D uncertain. This CDR3 comprises 12 residues. The V gene's germline CDR1 is MNHEY and CDR2 SVGAGI. The V end was cut by 2 bases, the J end by 7 bases, with 6 bases between. CDR3 coding DNA: TGTGCCAGCAGTTACCCGAGGAATGAGCAGTTCTTC. This translates into CASSYPRNEQFF.

The V call is TRBV27, the J call TRBJ1-5; D possibly corresponds to TRBD1 (5 bases). Germline CDR1 reads MNHEY; CDR2 reads SMNVEV (reference sequence). The CDR3 contains 14 residues. V was pared by 1 base and J by 4 bases, with 8 bases between. The CDR3 is CASSLLGLNQPQHF. The CDR3 nucleotides are TGTGCCAGCAGTTTATTGGGACTTAATCAGCCCCAGCATTTT.

The V and J genes are TRBV27 and TRBJ2-7, with D perhaps matching TRBD1 (7 bases). The CDR3 is 16 amino acids. V dropped 9 bases and J dropped 5 bases, with 26 bases sitting between them. The V gene's germline CDR1 is MNHEY and CDR2 SMNVEV (reference sequence). The CDR3 DNA follows: TGTGCCAGTAAGGAGGCGGGACAGAGAGTTCTCCACGAGCAGTACTTC. Translated: CASKEAGQRVLHEQYF.

This clonotype was found once. The chain carries TRBV12-3 or TRBV12-4 and TRBJ2-1; 9 bases match TRBD2. The CDR3 covers 15 residues. The ends lost 2 bases at V and 10 bases at J; junction bases unmatched: 9. The CDR3 region has the DNA TGTGCCAGCAGTTTATTTGCGGGAGGGTTCTACGAGCAGTTCTTC. Translated, it gives CASSLFAGGFYEQFF.

J is TRBJ1-5 and V is TRBV6-1, with 9 bases lining up with TRBD1. Germline V gene lookup returns CDR1 MNHNS and CDR2 SASEGT. Trimming took 3 bases from V and 6 from J; bases not matched to a gene: 6. There are 15 residues in the CDR3. The CDR3 nucleotides are TGTGCCAGCAGTGATTCCGGGACAGGGTTTCAGCCCCAGCATTTT. Residues: CASSDSGTGFQPQHF.

The rearrangement uses TRBV6-5 and TRBJ2-1; the match to TRBD1 covers 7 bases. With 5 bases clipped from V and 8 bases from J, the junction kept 9 bases outside the gene matches. CDR3 length: 14 amino acids. The germline V gene has CDR1 MNHEY and CDR2 SVGAGI. The CDR3 loop reads CASSRRTGSHEQFF. The CDR3 DNA sequence: TGTGCCAGCAGTCGGCGGACAGGTTCCCATGAGCAGTTCTTC.

This clonotype was counted at least ten times. The CDR3 here is CASSEAAGADTQYF. CDR3 nucleotide sequence: TGTGCCAGCAGTGAAGCAGCGGGAGCAGATACGCAGTATTTT. The chain is built from TRBV6-1 and TRBJ2-3; 8 nucleotides align to TRBD2. The CDR3 is 14 amino acids. The V segment lost 0 bases and the J segment 4 bases; nucleotides outside the gene matches: 0. Germline lookup yields CDR1 MNHNS and CDR2 SASEGT.